A selection of T cell receptor beta chains follows, all from one sample in a study of blood T cell repertoires in COVID-19. TCRdb keeps only in-frame clones here, not all; method: immunoSEQ multiplex PCR. The sample records more than 250,000 clones, just over 85% being singletons. Sequenced sample: PBMCs or T cells enriched from blood (not recorded which). All receptors come from a woman under 30 who had recovered from COVID-19. The CDR3 runs from the conserved cysteine through the conserved F or W. The D gene is left open where the match is weak. Clone size is not always given. Where it is, it says once, few, many or a class for expanded clones.

>TRBD1|TRBJ2-5|.|TRBV24-1
TGTGCCACCACCCCAGGACAGGGCCGGGAGACCCAGTACTTC
CATTPGQGRETQYF
>.|TRBJ1-4|few|TRBV15
TGTGCCACCAGAGTCGGGGGGCGGACTAATGAAAAACTGTTTTTT
CATRVGGRTNEKLFF
>.|TRBJ2-7|.|TRBV10-2
TGCGCCAGTTTAGGGGTTAGCTACGAGCAGTACTTC
CASLGVSYEQYF
>.|TRBJ2-5|.|TRBV6-5
TGTGCCAGCAGTTACGGGCAGGGCTTGGAGACCCAGTACTTC
CASSYGQGLETQYF
>.|TRBJ2-5|.|TRBV2
TGTGCCAGCAGTGGAGTAGGGGGTGGACAAGAGACCCAGTACTTC
CASSGVGGGQETQYF
>TRBD2|TRBJ2-2|.|TRBV10-2
TGCGCCAGCAGTGACGGGACTAGTACCACCGGGGAGCTGTTTTTT
CASSDGTSTTGELFF
>TRBD2|TRBJ2-1|.|TRBV7-3
TGTGCCAGCAGCTTAACGAGCGGGGGTGAGAATGAGCAGTTCTTC
CASSLTSGGENEQFF
>.|TRBJ1-3|.|TRBV28
TGTGCCAGCGTTTCGGGAATAGCGAGCTCTGGAAACACCATATATTTT
CASVSGIASSGNTIYF
>TRBD1|TRBJ1-1|.|TRBV10-3
TGTGCCATTGTCCCGGGACAGGCCCCGAACACTGAAGCTTTCTTT
CAIVPGQAPNTEAFF
>.|TRBJ1-1|.|TRBV15
TGTGCCACCAGCAGAGTACTAGACACTGAAGCTTTCTTT
CATSRVLDTEAFF
>.|TRBJ1-3|.|TRBV7-9
TGTGCCAGCAGCTTAGAGTTTTACAGTCGCGGAAACACCATATATTTT
CASSLEFYSRGNTIYF
>TRBD1|TRBJ2-3|.|TRBV7-3
TGTGCCAGCAGCTCCCGGACAGGGGAAAGCACAGATACGCAGTATTTT
CASSSRTGESTDTQYF
>.|TRBJ1-1|.|TRBV18
TGTGCCAGCTCAGCAACAGGGTACACTGAAGCTTTCTTT
CASSATGYTEAFF
>.|TRBJ2-7|.|TRBV28
TGTGCCAGCAGTTCAGGGGCGTACGAGCAGTACTTC
CASSSGAYEQYF
>.|TRBJ2-3|.|TRBV9
TGTGCCAGCAGCGGCGCCCCAGATACGCAGTATTTT
CASSGAPDTQYF
>TRBD1|TRBJ2-5|once|TRBV5-8
TGTGCCAGCAGCTTGGAGGGACAGGGGCAGGAGACCCAGTACTTC
CASSLEGQGQETQYF
>.|TRBJ2-2|few|TRBV5-1
TGCGCCAGCAGCCCGAGACCCGAGGGCGGGGAGCTGTTTTTT
CASSPRPEGGELFF
>.|TRBJ1-4|.|TRBV4-1
TGCGCCAGCAGCCAACGTCTAGGGCCGGGGAGCGAAAAACTGTTTTTT
CASSQRLGPGSEKLFF
>.|TRBJ1-2|.|TRBV10-3
TGTGCCATCAGTAGCTCCGGGACTACCCATAACTATGGCTACACCTTC
CAISSSGTTHNYGYTF
>.|TRBJ2-2|.|TRBV11-3
TGTGCCAGCAGCTTAGCCGGAGGAACCGGGGAGCTGTTTTTT
CASSLAGGTGELFF
>TRBD2|TRBJ2-7|.|TRBV4-1
TGCGCCAGCAGCCAAGATACCCTAGCGGGAGTGAATGGGAACGAGCAGTACTTC
CASSQDTLAGVNGNEQYF
>TRBD1|TRBJ2-7|.|TRBV28
TGTGCCACCACCCCCTCGACAGGGGGCTCCTACGAGCAGTACTTC
CATTPSTGGSYEQYF
>.|TRBJ2-3|.|TRBV5-1
TGCGCCAGCAGCCCCAATTCAGGGTGGACGCAGTATTTT
CASSPNSGWTQYF
>.|TRBJ1-1|.|TRBV20-1
TGCAGTGCTAGTTTCCGGGGCACTGAAGCTTTCTTT
CSASFRGTEAFF
>.|TRBJ2-7|once|TRBV3-1/TRBV3-2
TGTGCCAGCAGCCAAGAGTATGCGGGGCTAACCTACGAGCAGTACTTC
CASSQEYAGLTYEQYF
>TRBD1|TRBJ1-2|.|TRBV4-1
TGCGCCAGCAGCCAAGATTCGACAGGGGGTCACTATGGCTACACCTTC
CASSQDSTGGHYGYTF
>.|TRBJ1-1|.|TRBV27
TGTGCCAGCAGTTTACGAGAGAACACTGAAGCTTTCTTT
CASSLRENTEAFF
>.|TRBJ1-4|.|TRBV18
TGTGCCAGCTCACTACTTATTGGACAGAAAAATGAAAAACTGTTTTTT
CASSLLIGQKNEKLFF
>.|TRBJ1-1|.|TRBV18
TGTGCCAGCTCACCACCAATGTGGAGATCGGGTTTTGGCACTGAAGCTTTCTTT
CASSPPMWRSGFGTEAFF
>.|TRBJ2-5|.|TRBV5-4
TGTGCCAGCAGCTCTTCGTGGGGCCCAGAGACCCAGTACTTC
CASSSSWGPETQYF
>.|TRBJ2-3|.|TRBV14
TGTGCCAGCAGCCAAGGCCGAGGGAGAGGGCTTTCGGATACGCAGTATTTT
CASSQGRGRGLSDTQYF
>TRBD2|TRBJ2-7|few|TRBV7-8
TGTGCCAGCCGCCCAGGAGGGAGGGCCGAGAGCTACGAGCAGTACTTC
CASRPGGRAESYEQYF
>TRBD1|TRBJ2-7|.|TRBV30
TGTGCCTGGGGACAGGGGGCACAAGAGCAGTACTTC
CAWGQGAQEQYF
>TRBD2|TRBJ2-3|.|TRBV27
TGTGCCAGCAGTTTCTCCGGGGTTAGCGGGAGGATCCGCACAGATACGCAGTATTTT
CASSFSGVSGRIRTDTQYF
>TRBD1|TRBJ2-5|.|TRBV27
TGTGCCAGCAGTTTATGGACAGGGGAAGAGACCCAGTACTTC
CASSLWTGEETQYF
>.|TRBJ2-2|.|TRBV21-1
TGTGCCAGCAGCAAAGTGAACCGGGACAGGGCCCCCGGGGAGCTGTTTTTT
CASSKVNRDRAPGELFF
>TRBD1|TRBJ2-3|.|TRBV5-1
TGCGCCAGCAGCTTCCGACAGGGAACAGATACGCAGTATTTT
CASSFRQGTDTQYF
>.|TRBJ2-5|.|TRBV2
TGTGCCAGCAGTTCAGGGGCTGTGGAGACCCAGTACTTC
CASSSGAVETQYF
>TRBD1|TRBJ1-1|.|TRBV18
TGTGCCAGCTCACCACTGAGGTCGACAGGGGGAACTGAAGCTTTCTTT
CASSPLRSTGGTEAFF
>TRBD2|TRBJ2-7|.|TRBV28
TGTGCCAGCAGCGCCCCGGGACTAGCTGAGCAGTACTTC
CASSAPGLAEQYF
>.|TRBJ2-7|.|TRBV12-3/TRBV12-4
TGTGCCAGCAGTTTAGCCCTCTACGAGCAGTACTTC
CASSLALYEQYF
>.|TRBJ1-3|.|TRBV6-6
TGTGCCAGCAGTTACAGGGGCCCTACTGGAAACACCATATATTTT
CASSYRGPTGNTIYF
>TRBD1|TRBJ1-2|.|TRBV27
TGTGCCAGCAGTTTAAGGACAGGGGGGCACTATGGCTACACCTTC
CASSLRTGGHYGYTF
>TRBD2|TRBJ2-1|once|TRBV5-1
TGCGCCAGCAGCATTGGGTTAGGCGGGGGGCCCGACAATGAGCAGTTCTTC
CASSIGLGGGPDNEQFF
>.|TRBJ1-2|.|TRBV29-1
TGCAGCGTTGTGTCTCTCTATGGCTACACCTTC
CSVVSLYGYTF
>.|TRBJ1-5|.|TRBV30
TGTGCCTGGAGTGGTAGCCAAAATTCTATTAGCAATCAGCCCCAGCATTTT
CAWSGSQNSISNQPQHF